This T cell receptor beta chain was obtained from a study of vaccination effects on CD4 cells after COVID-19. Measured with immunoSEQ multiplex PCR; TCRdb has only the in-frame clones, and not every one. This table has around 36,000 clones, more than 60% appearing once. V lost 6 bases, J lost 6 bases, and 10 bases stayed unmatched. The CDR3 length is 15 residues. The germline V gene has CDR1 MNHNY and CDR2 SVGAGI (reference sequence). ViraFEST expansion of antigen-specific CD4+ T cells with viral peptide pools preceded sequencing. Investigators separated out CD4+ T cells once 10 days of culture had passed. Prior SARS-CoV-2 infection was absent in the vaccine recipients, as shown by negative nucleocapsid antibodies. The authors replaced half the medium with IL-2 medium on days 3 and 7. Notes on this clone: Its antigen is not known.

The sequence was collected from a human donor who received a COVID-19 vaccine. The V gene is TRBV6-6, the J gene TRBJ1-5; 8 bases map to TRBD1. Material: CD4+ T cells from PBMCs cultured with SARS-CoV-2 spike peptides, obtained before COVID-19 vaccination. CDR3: CASRPRGPPIQPQHF. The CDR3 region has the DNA TGTGCCAGCAGACCCAGGGGGCCCCCCATTCAGCCCCAGCATTTT.